This is a list of T cell receptor beta chains from one sample in a study of T cells in narcolepsy. The table came from immunoSEQ multiplex PCR; TCRdb's copy has only in-frame clones and leaves some out. This sample yields roughly 32,000 clones, of which approximately 80% are seen a single time; under 1.4% belongs to the top ten. Sequencing was performed on CD45RA- memory CD4+ T cells from PBMCs. The receptors here all came from a human donor with narcolepsy. CDR3s include the opening cysteine and the closing phenylalanine or tryptophan. A D gene is named only where the DNA matches it firmly. A clone size is listed for some rows: how often the clone was seen (once, few, many), or a class if it is expanded.

clone size: NA; D gene: NA; V gene: TRBV19; J gene: TRBJ2-1; CDR3 protein: CASSPQRAQLGNEQFF; CDR3 DNA: TGTGCCAGTAGTCCCCAGAGGGCACAATTGGGGAATGAGCAGTTCTTC
clone size: NA; D gene: NA; V gene: TRBV28; J gene: TRBJ2-7; CDR3 protein: CASSLAGSSYEQYF; CDR3 DNA: TGTGCCAGCTCCCTGGCAGGGAGCTCCTACGAGCAGTACTTC
clone size: NA; D gene: NA; V gene: TRBV27; J gene: TRBJ2-5; CDR3 protein: CASGYRVRETQYF; CDR3 DNA: TGTGCCAGCGGATACAGGGTCCGGGAGACCCAGTACTTC
clone size: NA; D gene: TRBD2; V gene: TRBV27; J gene: TRBJ2-7; CDR3 protein: CASSLQALAGGTRNEQYF; CDR3 DNA: TGTGCCAGCAGTTTACAAGCGCTAGCGGGAGGTACGCGCAACGAGCAGTACTTC
clone size: once; D gene: TRBD1; V gene: TRBV28; J gene: TRBJ2-7; CDR3 protein: CASSIPGQISF; CDR3 DNA: TGTGCCAGCAGTATCCCGGGACAGATTTCATTC
clone size: NA; D gene: TRBD1; V gene: TRBV11-2; J gene: TRBJ2-7; CDR3 protein: CASTLGQGYEQYF; CDR3 DNA: TGTGCCAGCACCTTGGGACAGGGCTACGAGCAGTACTTC
clone size: NA; D gene: TRBD1; V gene: TRBV16; J gene: TRBJ1-3; CDR3 protein: CASSRDRVSGNTIYF; CDR3 DNA: TGTGCCAGCAGCCGAGACAGGGTGTCGGGAAACACCATATATTTT
clone size: NA; D gene: NA; V gene: TRBV5-5; J gene: TRBJ1-4; CDR3 protein: CASSLVLREKLFF; CDR3 DNA: TGTGCCAGCAGCTTGGTACTTCGGGAAAAACTGTTTTTT
clone size: once; D gene: NA; V gene: TRBV9; J gene: TRBJ1-3; CDR3 protein: CASSKYGVVYGNTIYF; CDR3 DNA: TGTGCCAGCAGTAAATACGGGGTCGTCTACGGAAACACCATATATTTT
clone size: NA; D gene: NA; V gene: TRBV5-1; J gene: TRBJ1-4; CDR3 protein: CASSLDQAINEKLFF; CDR3 DNA: TGCGCCAGCAGCTTGGACCAGGCAATCAATGAAAAACTGTTTTTT
clone size: NA; D gene: NA; V gene: TRBV6-1; J gene: TRBJ1-3; CDR3 protein: CASKQGSPGNTIYF; CDR3 DNA: TGTGCCAGTAAACAGGGTTCGCCTGGAAACACCATATATTTT
clone size: NA; D gene: NA; V gene: TRBV6-1; J gene: TRBJ1-2; CDR3 protein: CASSPGETRGYTF; CDR3 DNA: TGTGCCAGCAGCCCGGGGGAAACGCGGGGCTACACCTTC
clone size: once; D gene: NA; V gene: TRBV29-1; J gene: TRBJ2-7; CDR3 protein: CSVEGISSYEQYF; CDR3 DNA: TGCAGCGTTGAAGGGATAAGCTCCTACGAGCAGTACTTC
clone size: NA; D gene: TRBD2; V gene: TRBV27; J gene: TRBJ2-1; CDR3 protein: CASSFTSGSSYNEQFF; CDR3 DNA: TGTGCCAGCAGTTTTACTAGCGGGAGCTCCTACAATGAGCAGTTCTTC
clone size: NA; D gene: NA; V gene: TRBV18; J gene: TRBJ2-7; CDR3 protein: CASSPEDNYLLSYEQYF; CDR3 DNA: TGTGCCAGCTCACCGGAGGACAATTACTTACTCTCCTACGAGCAGTACTTC
clone size: NA; D gene: NA; V gene: TRBV7-3; J gene: TRBJ2-5; CDR3 protein: CASSFLSGVWETQYF; CDR3 DNA: TGTGCCAGCAGCTTCTTGTCGGGAGTGTGGGAGACCCAGTACTTC
clone size: NA; D gene: TRBD1; V gene: TRBV15; J gene: TRBJ2-3; CDR3 protein: CATSRAGGGTDTQYF; CDR3 DNA: TGTGCCACCAGCAGAGCAGGGGGCGGGACAGATACGCAGTATTTT
clone size: NA; D gene: TRBD2; V gene: TRBV5-1; J gene: TRBJ2-7; CDR3 protein: CASSLGLAGGREQYF; CDR3 DNA: TGCGCCAGCAGCCTGGGACTAGCGGGAGGGCGCGAGCAGTACTTC
clone size: NA; D gene: TRBD2; V gene: TRBV19; J gene: TRBJ2-1; CDR3 protein: CASSMGGLAGVQIYNEQFF; CDR3 DNA: TGTGCTAGTAGTATGGGTGGACTAGCGGGGGTTCAGATCTACAATGAGCAGTTCTTC
clone size: NA; D gene: TRBD1; V gene: TRBV5-1; J gene: TRBJ1-2; CDR3 protein: CASSDRQGYGYTF; CDR3 DNA: TGCGCCAGCAGCGATCGACAGGGCTATGGCTACACCTTC
clone size: NA; D gene: NA; V gene: TRBV7-3; J gene: TRBJ2-1; CDR3 protein: CASSLAGFAYNEQFF; CDR3 DNA: TGTGCCAGCAGCTTAGCAGGGTTCGCCTACAATGAGCAGTTCTTC
clone size: NA; D gene: TRBD1; V gene: TRBV5-1; J gene: TRBJ1-1; CDR3 protein: CASSSSGGATEAFF; CDR3 DNA: TGCGCCAGCAGCTCTTCAGGGGGCGCTACTGAAGCTTTCTTT
clone size: NA; D gene: NA; V gene: TRBV7-2; J gene: TRBJ2-7; CDR3 protein: CASSLEHRGYEQYF; CDR3 DNA: TGTGCCAGCAGCTTAGAGCACCGTGGCTACGAGCAGTACTTC
clone size: NA; D gene: NA; V gene: TRBV21-1; J gene: TRBJ1-1; CDR3 protein: CASSGWIAIRTEAFF; CDR3 DNA: TGTGCCAGCAGCGGATGGATAGCAATTCGCACTGAAGCTTTCTTT
clone size: once; D gene: NA; V gene: TRBV29-1; J gene: TRBJ1-1; CDR3 protein: CSVTSESGVGAFF; CDR3 DNA: TGCAGCGTGACGAGTGAGTCGGGGGTTGGAGCTTTCTTT
clone size: NA; D gene: TRBD1; V gene: TRBV7-3; J gene: TRBJ2-3; CDR3 protein: CASSLSGTGIADTQYF; CDR3 DNA: TGTGCCAGCAGCTTAAGCGGGACAGGGATCGCAGATACGCAGTATTTT
clone size: NA; D gene: NA; V gene: TRBV6-1; J gene: TRBJ1-2; CDR3 protein: CASRGASNYGYTF; CDR3 DNA: TGTGCCAGCAGGGGGGCTAGCAACTATGGCTACACCTTC
clone size: NA; D gene: TRBD1; V gene: TRBV5-5; J gene: TRBJ1-2; CDR3 protein: CASSLVFRDRVKDYGYTF; CDR3 DNA: TGTGCCAGCAGCTTGGTATTTCGGGACAGGGTAAAGGACTATGGCTACACCTTC
clone size: NA; D gene: TRBD1; V gene: TRBV19; J gene: TRBJ1-1; CDR3 protein: CASSIGMAGGNTEAFF; CDR3 DNA: TGTGCCAGTAGTATAGGGATGGCAGGGGGAAACACTGAAGCTTTCTTT
clone size: NA; D gene: TRBD1; V gene: TRBV4-2; J gene: TRBJ2-7; CDR3 protein: CASSSPGQGFYEQYF; CDR3 DNA: TGTGCCAGCAGCTCTCCGGGACAGGGATTCTACGAGCAGTACTTC
clone size: NA; D gene: NA; V gene: TRBV9; J gene: TRBJ2-2; CDR3 protein: CASSVELRILANTGELFF; CDR3 DNA: TGTGCCAGCAGCGTAGAGCTCCGGATTCTCGCGAACACCGGGGAGCTGTTTTTT
clone size: NA; D gene: TRBD1; V gene: TRBV5-1; J gene: TRBJ1-2; CDR3 protein: CASSLIGTGGDNYGYTF; CDR3 DNA: TGCGCCAGCAGCTTGATCGGGACAGGGGGCGATAACTATGGCTACACCTTC
clone size: NA; D gene: NA; V gene: TRBV30; J gene: TRBJ1-5; CDR3 protein: CAWSAGAGQPQHF; CDR3 DNA: TGTGCCTGGAGTGCGGGGGCAGGTCAGCCCCAGCATTTT
clone size: NA; D gene: TRBD1; V gene: TRBV28; J gene: TRBJ2-7; CDR3 protein: CASSEGTGVRSEQYF; CDR3 DNA: TGTGCCAGCAGTGAAGGGACAGGGGTACGATCAGAGCAGTACTTC
clone size: NA; D gene: NA; V gene: TRBV7-8; J gene: TRBJ1-3; CDR3 protein: CASSSRDTGAGNTIYF; CDR3 DNA: TGTGCCAGCAGCTCAAGGGACACCGGGGCTGGAAACACCATATATTTT
clone size: NA; D gene: NA; V gene: TRBV5-1; J gene: TRBJ1-1; CDR3 protein: CASSLRARTVLANTEAFF; CDR3 DNA: TGCGCCAGCAGCTTACGGGCTCGGACCGTTCTTGCGAACACTGAAGCTTTCTTT
clone size: NA; D gene: TRBD2; V gene: TRBV5-1; J gene: TRBJ2-2; CDR3 protein: CASSLRTSGRPNTGELFF; CDR3 DNA: TGCGCCAGCAGCTTGAGGACTAGCGGGAGGCCGAACACCGGGGAGCTGTTTTTT